Listed below are T cell receptor beta chains from one sample, sequenced in a study of T-cell reconstitution after alpha-beta-depleted transplantation in children. In TCRdb, the PCR reads were re-called with MiXCR into one record per CDR3 protein. Among 500,000 to 600,000 distinct CDR3 sequences listed, roughly 27% were seen once. The source was PBMCs, collected before TCRalphabeta/CD19-depleted stem cell transplant. These receptors all stem from a boy less than two years old with Wiskott-Aldrich syndrome, due to receive a stem cell transplant. The CDR3 runs from the conserved cysteine through the conserved F or W. A D gene is named only where the DNA matches it firmly. Clone size is given for some rows only: seen once, a few or many times, or a class if the clone is expanded.

size	D	V	J	DNA	CDR3
-	-	TRBV12-3/TRBV12-4	TRBJ1-1	TGTGCCAGCAGTTTAAGGACCACGGCCAACACTGAAGCTTTCTTT	CASSLRTTANTEAFF
-	TRBD1	TRBV12-3/TRBV12-4	TRBJ1-1	TGTGCCAGCAGTTTGGACGGGACAGGGTCCACTGAAGCTTTCTTT	CASSLDGTGSTEAFF
few	-	TRBV28	TRBJ1-1	TGTGCCAGCAGTTCGCCTGGGACCCACACGGAAGCTTTCTTT	CASSSPGTHTEAFF
-	TRBD1	TRBV20-1	TRBJ2-2	TGCAGTGCTAGTCTTCCGGACAGGGACTCCGGGGAGCTGTTTTTT	CSASLPDRDSGELFF
few	-	TRBV10-3	TRBJ1-5	TGTGCCATCAGTGGGGCAGGGAGCAATCAGCCCCAGCATTTT	CAISGAGSNQPQHF
-	-	TRBV12-3/TRBV12-4	TRBJ2-1	TGTGCCAGCCCTCCTCAAGAGGTACAGGCTTACAATGAGCAGTTCTTC	CASPPQEVQAYNEQFF
few	-	TRBV4-1	TRBJ2-2	TGCGCCAGCAGCCAAGATTGGAGGCAGAGCGCGAACACCGGGGAGCTGTTTTTT	CASSQDWRQSANTGELFF
once	TRBD2	TRBV5-1	TRBJ2-1	TGCGCCAGCAGGCCGAACCGCCCACTAGCGGGAGGGACGAGCTCCTACAATGAGCAGTTCTTC	CASRPNRPLAGGTSSYNEQFF
-	-	TRBV5-1	TRBJ2-1	TGCGCCAGCAGCTTTCGGGTAGGTTTGGATGAGCAGTTCTTC	CASSFRVGLDEQFF
few	-	TRBV4-1	TRBJ2-7	TGCGCCAGCAGCCAAGATTGGGGAGCCCCCTACGAGCAGTACTTC	CASSQDWGAPYEQYF
-	-	TRBV4-2	TRBJ2-3	TGTGCCAGCAGCCAAGAAGGCTCGAGTACGCAGTATTTT	CASSQEGSSTQYF
few	-	TRBV20-1	TRBJ2-1	TGCAGTGCTTCCCCCGGGACTTCTTACAATGAGCAGTTCTTC	CSASPGTSYNEQFF
-	-	TRBV10-3	TRBJ2-2	TGTGCCATCAGCGGCGGGACCGAGAACACCGGGGAGCTGTTTTTT	CAISGGTENTGELFF
few	-	TRBV5-5	TRBJ2-1	TGTGCCACCCGGCCTACGACAGCGAACTACAATGAGCAGTTCTTC	CATRPTTANYNEQFF
few	-	TRBV20-1	TRBJ1-5	TGCAGTGCTAGAGGTGGGGGGGTTAGCAATCAGCCCCAGCATTTT	CSARGGGVSNQPQHF
-	-	TRBV19	TRBJ2-5	TGTGCCACTAGTATCAAAAGGCTGGAGACCCAGTACTTC	CATSIKRLETQYF
-	-	TRBV27	TRBJ2-5	TGTGCCAGCAGTAGAGGACTGTTAGGGACCCAGTACTTC	CASSRGLLGTQYF
few	TRBD2	TRBV5-1	TRBJ2-7	TGCGCCAGCAGCCCAAGGACTAGCGGGAGCTCCTACGAGCAGTACTTC	CASSPRTSGSSYEQYF
-	TRBD1	TRBV11-1	TRBJ2-1	TGTGCCAGCAGTCGACCATCACAGGGGGTCATCTCCTACAATGAGCAGTTCTTC	CASSRPSQGVISYNEQFF